The 28 T cell receptor beta chains reported below all come from one sample, sequenced in a study of T-cell reconstitution after alpha-beta-depleted transplantation in children. Preparation of the TCRbeta library was carried out with unique molecular identifiers. TCRdb re-called the PCR reads with MiXCR, one entry per CDR3 protein. The sample lists 450,000 to 600,000 distinct CDR3 sequences, about an eighth occurring once. The specimen was PBMCs, mostly from graft donor cells, collected 360 days after TCRalphabeta/CD19-depleted stem cell transplant. These receptors were taken from a male patient younger than 18 who had a stem cell transplant for acute myeloid leukemia, so the T cells may come from the graft donor.

This clonotype was recorded a few times. The chain couples TRBV20-1 to TRBJ2-5, with a weak D call TRBD2 (6 bases). CDR1 and CDR2 from the germline V gene are DFQATT and SNEGSKA (reference sequence). Trimming removed 1 base from V and 3 bases from J, with 15 bases in between. The CDR3 length is 15 residues. CDR3 residues: CSARGVLAYKETQYF. DNA of the CDR3: TGCAGTGCTAGAGGGGTACTAGCCTATAAAGAGACCCAGTACTTC.

This clonotype was counted only a few times. V usage is TRBV20-1 and J usage is TRBJ1-1; D uncertain. The V gene lost 6 bases and the J gene lost 8 bases, with 13 bases spanning the gap. The CDR3 is 11 amino acids. CDR1 is DFQATT, CDR2 SNEGSKA, per germline (reference sequence). CDR3 bases: TGCAGTGCAAAAGACGGGGAGGAAGCTTTCTTT. Translating it yields CSAKDGEEAFF.

Only a few counts were recorded for this clonotype. The gene calls are TRBV15 and TRBJ2-3; a possible D gene is TRBD2 (5 bases). From germline, CDR1 is LNHNV and CDR2 YYDKDF (reference sequence). CDR3 length equals 17 residues. With 0 bases removed from V and 4 bases from J, the gap between germline ends came to 17 bases. The CDR3 is CATSRDQTPSGPDTQYF. The CDR3 region has the DNA TGTGCCACCAGCAGAGATCAGACTCCCAGCGGCCCAGATACGCAGTATTTT. Variable domain in full (rest from reference TRBV15 and TRBJ2-3): DAMVIQNPRYQVTQFGKPVTLSCSQTLNHNVMYWYQQKSSQAPKLLFHYYDKDFNNEADTPDNFQSRRPNTSFCFLDIRSPGLGDTAMYLCATSRDQTPSGPDTQYFGPGTRLTVL.

The chain uses TRBV20-1 and TRBJ2-7; D unresolved. This CDR3 spans 13 amino acids. The V gene lost 2 bases and the J gene lost 1 base, with 9 bases spanning the gap. Germline CDR1 and CDR2: DFQATT and SNEGSKA (reference sequence). CDR3 in DNA: TGCAGTGCTAGATCTCGACCTTCCTACGAGCAGTACTTC. It translates to CSARSRPSYEQYF.

This clonotype was counted between two and nine times. This chain connects TRBV4-2 to TRBJ1-1; D may be TRBD1 (6 bases). This CDR3 has 15 amino acids. From germline, CDR1 is LGHNA and CDR2 YNFKEQ. The germline V and J ends were trimmed by 1 base and 6 bases, with 15 bases remaining between them. CDR3 protein: CASSQGTTGYAEAFF. CDR3 DNA: TGTGCCAGCAGCCAAGGAACTACAGGGTACGCTGAAGCTTTCTTT.

This chain joins TRBV28 and TRBJ2-7; possibly TRBD1 for D (6 bases). Germline V gene data show CDR1 as MDHEN and CDR2 as SYDVKM. CDR3 length: 14 residues. V shed 3 bases and J shed 1 base, with 10 bases lying between them. CDR3 protein: CASSFGQLSYEQYF. The CDR3 DNA reads as TGTGCCAGCAGTTTTGGACAGCTTTCCTACGAGCAGTACTTC.

This clonotype was recorded a few times. The chain has TRBV11-2 and TRBJ2-1, with TRBD2 identical over 14 bases. This CDR3 has 20 amino acids. The trim removed 1 base at V and 0 bases at J, leaving 8 bases unmatched. Germline CDR1 reads SGHAT; CDR2 reads FQNNGV. The CDR3 DNA sequence: TGTGCCAGCAGCTTAGGGATGGGACTAGCGGGAGATAGCTCCTACAATGAGCAGTTCTTC. Translated: CASSLGMGLAGDSSYNEQFF.

This chain connects TRBV7-2 to TRBJ2-3; TRBD2 aligns across 12 bases. In germline, CDR1 is SGHTA, CDR2 FQGNSA. The ends lost 7 bases at V and 1 base at J; junction bases unmatched: 6. The CDR3 length is 16 residues. The CDR3, as DNA: TGTGCCAGCACCCTAGCGGGAGGGCCCCGCACAGATACGCAGTATTTT. Protein: CASTLAGGPRTDTQYF.

This clonotype was seen only a few times. The rearrangement joins TRBV5-1 to TRBJ2-7; tentative D call: TRBD2 (6 bases). Germline V gene data show CDR1 as SGHRS and CDR2 as YFSETQ. Trimming took 4 bases from V and 2 from J, leaving 16 bases between them. This CDR3 is 15 amino acids long. CDR3 loop: CASSETGTQAYEQYF. CDR3 nucleotide sequence: TGCGCCAGCAGCGAAACCGGGACTCAAGCCTACGAGCAGTACTTC.

V and J are TRBV27 and TRBJ2-1; 9 nucleotides agree with TRBD2. The CDR3 loop spans 13 amino acids. V shed 8 bases, J shed 5 bases, and the junction held 4 bases outside the gene matches. The germline gives CDR1 MNHEY, CDR2 SMNVEV (reference sequence). Here the CDR3 DNA reads TGTGCCAGCCGGACTAGCGTTAACAATGAGCAGTTCTTC. Translation: CASRTSVNNEQFF.

Only a few counts were recorded for this clonotype. CDR3 DNA sequence: TGCAGTGGCTCGTCCTGGGCAGGATCCTATGGCTACACCTTC. Translated, it gives CSGSSWAGSYGYTF. The rearrangement joins TRBV20-1 to TRBJ1-2; D is uncertain. V dropped 7 bases and J dropped 4 bases, with 19 bases sitting between them. The CDR3 contains 14 residues. Per the germline V gene, CDR1 is DFQATT and CDR2 is SNEGSKA (reference sequence).

This clonotype showed up many times. V and J are TRBV29-1 and TRBJ2-3; D is unclear. CDR3 length: 16 amino acids. CDR1 and CDR2 (germline): SQVTM, ANQGSEA. Trimming took off 1 base at V and 3 bases at J, with 17 bases between the two ends. The CDR3 sequence: CSVEGLRNGRTDTQYF. The CDR3 coding sequence is TGCAGCGTTGAAGGGCTAAGGAACGGCAGAACAGATACGCAGTATTTT.

This clonotype was picked up a small number of times. In this CDR3 the conserved last residue, phenylalanine or tryptophan, is missing, so a read error is likely. The J gene is TRBJ1-1, the V gene TRBV12-3 or TRBV12-4; TRBD1 is a possible D gene (5 bases). The length of the CDR3 is 17 residues. Trimming pared 5 bases from V and 1 base from J, leaving 20 bases between. The CDR3 sequence: CASSPRTPQRGNTEAFS. Written as DNA, the CDR3 is TGTGCCAGCAGTCCGCGGACACCCCAGAGGGGGAACACTGAAGCTTTCTCT.

This clonotype has only a few counts. The chain combines TRBV21-1 with TRBJ2-5; TRBD1 is the table's D call and was not checked against the DNA. TRBV21-1 is shown as a pseudogene. The CDR3 sequence is 14 residues long. The CDR3 DNA reads TGTGCCAGCAGCAAAGGCCGCCGGGGGGAGACCCAGTACTTC. It translates to CASSKGRRGETQYF.

This clonotype has a handful of counts. V gene TRBV18 combines with J gene TRBJ2-1; D is unresolved. The CDR3 covers 15 residues. V lost 3 bases, J lost 3 bases, and 12 bases lay in between. The V gene's germline CDR1 is KGHSH and CDR2 LQKENI. For the CDR3, the DNA is TGTGCCAGCTCACCTCCCATACAACTCTACAATGAGCAGTTCTTC. Translation: CASSPPIQLYNEQFF.

The chain employs TRBV6-1 and TRBJ2-5; 10 bases map to TRBD1. CDR1 and CDR2 (germline): MNHNS, SASEGT. The CDR3 has 14 residues. V was clipped by 6 bases and J by 4 bases; unmatched bases: 5. The CDR3 sequence: CASSRDRGGETQYF. DNA for the CDR3: TGTGCCAGCAGCAGGGACAGGGGTGGAGAGACCCAGTACTTC.

This sequence joins TRBV20-1 and TRBJ2-3; no definite D call. The CDR3 loop spans 12 amino acids. Germline CDR1 reads DFQATT; CDR2 reads SNEGSKA (reference sequence). Trimming took 6 bases from V and 1 from J, leaving 8 bases between them. CDR3 sequence reads: CSAPLGTDTQYF. In DNA, the CDR3 is TGCAGTGCCCCTCTGGGCACAGATACGCAGTATTTT.

In its sample, this clonotype was seen a few times. V gene TRBV7-6 combines with J gene TRBJ2-3; no firm D call. The CDR3 loop spans 13 amino acids. The ends were cut back, 2 bases at V and 4 bases at J, with 7 bases in the middle. Looked up from germline, CDR1 is SGHVS and CDR2 is FNYEAQ. This chain's CDR3 is CASSLFHPDTQYF. CDR3 DNA: TGTGCCAGCAGCTTATTCCACCCAGATACGCAGTATTTT. Based on the CDR3 plus reference TRBV7-6 and TRBJ2-3, the full variable domain is GAGVSQSPRYKVTKRGQDVALRCDPISGHVSLYWYRQALGQGPEFLTYFNYEAQQDKSGLPNDRFSAERPEGSISTLTIQRTEQRDSAMYRCASSLFHPDTQYFGPGTRLTVL.

This clonotype was detected many times. The chain employs TRBV29-1 and TRBJ2-3; D is ambiguous. The germline CDR1 and CDR2 sequences are SQVTM and ANQGSEA. The CDR3 has 14 residues. Trimming removed 3 bases at V and 6 bases at J, with 16 bases between. CDR3: CSVEDVLGMDTQYF. The CDR3 nucleotides read TGCAGCGTTGAGGACGTCTTGGGGATGGATACGCAGTATTTT.

There are a few counts of this clonotype. The genes are TRBV11-2 and TRBJ2-3; D remains ambiguous. Trimming removed 5 bases from V and 2 bases from J, with 23 bases in between. Germline CDR1 and CDR2: SGHAT and FQNNGV. This CDR3 comprises 18 residues. DNA for the CDR3: TGTGCCAGCAGCCATACACCCTCTCTACGGCTACCCACAGATACGCAGTATTTT. Translating gives CASSHTPSLRLPTDTQYF.

V is TRBV9 and J is TRBJ2-3; TRBD2 aligns across 11 bases. CDR1 and CDR2 (germline): SGDLS, YYNGEE. The CDR3 contains 16 residues. V lost 2 bases to trimming and J lost 3 bases; unmatched junction nucleotides: 5. CDR3 DNA sequence: TGTGCCAGCAGCGTTCGACTAGCGGGACCGACAGATACGCAGTATTTT. Translation gives CASSVRLAGPTDTQYF.

The sample holds a few counts of this clonotype. This chain uses TRBV19 with TRBJ2-1, with a weak D call TRBD2 (5 bases). CDR3 length: 15 amino acids. CDR1 LNHDA and CDR2 SQIVND come from the germline V gene (reference sequence). The germline V and J ends were trimmed by 3 bases and 11 bases, with 20 bases remaining between them. In DNA, the CDR3 is TGTGCCAGTAGTATTGCCCGCGGGCTTAGCCGCAAGCAGTTCTTC. It translates to CASSIARGLSRKQFF.

The rearrangement joins TRBV7-2 to TRBJ2-4; D remains unclear. Germline lookup yields CDR1 SGHTA and CDR2 FQGNSA. V was cut by 5 bases and J by 8 bases, with 13 bases left in between. The CDR3 spans 13 residues. CDR3 sequence reads: CASSPTVFHIQYF. The DNA for the CDR3 is TGTGCCAGCAGCCCCACAGTTTTCCACATTCAGTACTTC.

This clonotype occurred many times. This rearrangement joins TRBV29-1 to TRBJ2-7; D is perhaps TRBD1 or TRBD2 (6 bases each). CDR1 and CDR2 from the germline V gene are SQVTM and ANQGSEA. The CDR3 extends over 13 amino acids. With 6 bases removed from V and 0 bases from J, the gap between germline ends came to 12 bases. The CDR3 nucleotides read TGCAGCGTGCCGGGGGCCAGCTCCTACGAGCAGTACTTC. Amino acids: CSVPGASSYEQYF.

This chain links TRBV7-2 with TRBJ2-5, with 10 positions matching TRBD2. This CDR3 contains 17 residues. Germline V gene data show CDR1 as SGHTA and CDR2 as FQGNSA. The junction had 11 bases not matched to a gene; V was cut back by 2 bases and J by 5 bases. The CDR3, as DNA: TGTGCCAGCAGCTTATGGGATAGCGGGAGGCTCAGTGAGACCCAGTACTTC. This translates into CASSLWDSGRLSETQYF.

V usage is TRBV27 and J usage is TRBJ1-3; TRBD1 aligns across 7 bases. This CDR3 region has 14 residues. Germline CDR1 and CDR2: MNHEY and SMNVEV (reference sequence). Losses at the gene ends were 8 bases for V and 4 bases for J; bases not matched to a gene: 8. In nucleotides, the CDR3 is TGTGCCAGCGGAACAGGGGCGGCGGGAAACACCATATATTTT. This sequence encodes CASGTGAAGNTIYF.

The V call is TRBV5-5, the J call TRBJ1-2; 7 nucleotides agree with TRBD1. Germline lookup yields CDR1 SGHKS and CDR2 YYEKEE (reference sequence). This CDR3 comprises 11 residues. V shed 6 bases and J 8 bases; nucleotides not matched to a gene: 4. Here the CDR3 DNA reads TGTGCCAGCACGGGGACAGAGGGCTACACCTTC. Encoded protein: CASTGTEGYTF. The complete variable domain, with remaining parts taken from reference TRBV5-5 and TRBJ1-2, reads DAGVTQSPTHLIKTRGQQVTLRCSPISGHKSVSWYQQVLGQGPQFIFQYYEKEERGRGNFPDRFSARQFPNYSSELNVNALLLGDSALYLCASTGTEGYTFGSGTRLTVV.

This clonotype was found many times. The chain links TRBV29-1 to TRBJ1-1, with TRBD1 as a possible D gene (5 bases). The length of the CDR3 is 13 residues. V was clipped by 6 bases and J by 0 bases, with 11 bases between them. Germline lookup yields CDR1 SQVTM and CDR2 ANQGSEA. The CDR3 sequence is CSVSGLLNTEAFF. CDR3 in DNA: TGCAGCGTCTCGGGACTCCTGAACACTGAAGCTTTCTTT.